This T cell receptor beta chain was documented in a study of blood T cell repertoires in COVID-19. Study-level background: T cells, B-cell-depleted T cells, or PBMCs supplied cDNA or gDNA.

Produced via immunoSEQ multiplex PCR; TCRdb's table is partial and in-frame only. Of about 370,000 clones in the sample, 85% to 90% are singletons; the top ten hold less than 1.2%. Donors were grouped by their self-reported clinical history. The germline V and J ends were trimmed by 1 base and 2 bases, with 12 bases remaining between them. The CDR3 runs to 15 residues. Germline CDR1 LGHDT, CDR2 YNNKEL (reference sequence). This chain links TRBV3-1 (or the pseudogene TRBV3-2) with TRBJ2-7; no definite D call. The sequence was collected from a man between 18 and 35 years old who had recovered from COVID-19. Material: PBMCs or T cells enriched from blood (not recorded which). The DNA for the CDR3 is TGTGCCAGCAGCCAAGGATGGCAGGCCACCTACGAGCAGTACTTC. Its protein product is CASSQGWQATYEQYF.